The 2 T cell receptor beta chains below were found in one sample sequenced in a study of blood T cell repertoires in COVID-19. The data were produced by immunoSEQ multiplex PCR, yet TCRdb's version contains in-frame clones alone and is incomplete. The sample gives approximately 300,000 clones, approximately 90% of which show up once; roughly 6.1% is in the top ten. Sequencing input: peripheral blood. These receptors were collected from a woman aged 50 to 65 with COVID-19, enrolled during active disease.

J is TRBJ1-1 and V is TRBV5-1, with 9 bases that match TRBD1. The CDR3 consists of 14 residues. Germline V gene data show CDR1 as SGHRS and CDR2 as YFSETQ. Unmatched junction bases numbered 8, after V lost 4 bases and J lost 7 bases. The CDR3 protein is CASSPNTGGVEAFF. The CDR3 DNA sequence: TGCGCCAGCAGCCCAAATACAGGGGGCGTTGAAGCTTTCTTT.

The chain carries TRBV7-2 and TRBJ1-4, with TRBD1 matching over 8 bases. The CDR3 length is 14 residues. The germline V gene has CDR1 SGHTA and CDR2 FQGNSA. Trimming removed 6 bases from V and 5 bases from J; junction bases left unmatched: 5. The CDR3 reads CASSKDRGNEKLFF. CDR3 coding DNA: TGTGCCAGCAGTAAAGACAGGGGAAATGAAAAACTGTTTTTT.